This TCR beta chain came from a study of shared clonotypes between healthy human individuals. Every contributor of samples was a Caucasian grown-up residing in Nashville, Tennessee. Deep was the level at which the assay was run. Some clones are missing from TCRdb's copy, which holds only in-frame ones; the method was immunoSEQ multiplex PCR. The sample holds some 2,000,000 clones; roughly 94% are singletons and the top ten take under 0.15%. In the case of this clone: No antigen is known for it.

Whole-study findings and limits: Approximately 4.6% of naive CD4 clonotypes were common to several donors. The authors sampled blood alone, and tissue repertoires likely differ.

Trimming took 6 bases from V and 0 from J; bases not matched to a gene: 5. Germline V lookup: CDR1 ENHRY, CDR2 SYGVKD. This CDR3 spans 15 amino acids. The sequencing input was naive CD4+ T cells sorted from blood. The subset denotes: CD45RA+ positively selected. V is TRBV10-3 and J is TRBJ1-1; 9 nucleotides match TRBD1. The sequence came from a man aged 18-30 years in good health. DNA of the CDR3: TGTGCCATCAGAGGGACAGGGATTCTGAACACTGAAGCTTTCTTT. Its protein is CAIRGTGILNTEAFF.